A selection of T cell receptor beta chains follows, all from one sample in a study of cytomegalovirus exposure and HLA in healthy donors. Produced via immunoSEQ multiplex PCR; TCRdb's table is partial and in-frame only. Altogether some 200,000 clones are present, 84% being singletons, with the ten largest covering approximately 2.9%. The sequenced material came from PBMCs. All receptors derive from a woman between 50 and 59 years old in good health and CMV-seropositive. The CDR3 runs from the conserved cysteine through the conserved F or W. Fields, in order: clone size, D gene, J gene, CDR3 length, V gene, CDR3 DNA, CDR3 protein. The D gene is left open where the match is weak. Clone size is shown for a subset of rows, as once, few, many or a class of expanded clone.

>once|.|TRBJ2-2|16|TRBV15
TGTGCCACCAGCAGAGATCCCCAGGGTGACACCGGGGAGCTGTTTTTT
CATSRDPQGDTGELFF
>once|TRBD2|TRBJ2-7|13|TRBV2
TGTGCCAGTCCCCGTCCGGGACTAGGCGAGCAGTACTTC
CASPRPGLGEQYF
>.|.|TRBJ1-5|14|TRBV19
TGTGCCAGTAGTATAGGTACAGCCAATCAGCCCCAGCATTTT
CASSIGTANQPQHF
>.|.|TRBJ1-1|13|TRBV19
TGTGCCAGTAGTATAGGGGGGGGACTCGAAGCTTTCTTT
CASSIGGGLEAFF
>.|.|TRBJ1-6|14|TRBV7-2
TGTGCCAGCAGCTTAATTGGCCCCAATTCACCCCTCCACTTT
CASSLIGPNSPLHF
>.|.|TRBJ1-6|15|TRBV5-5
TGTGCCAGCAGCTTCCTACAGGGTGGGAATTCACCCCTCCACTTT
CASSFLQGGNSPLHF
>once|.|TRBJ2-1|16|TRBV10-1
TGCGCCAGCAGAAATAGAGGTCTGGGCTCCTACAATGAGCAGTTCTTC
CASRNRGLGSYNEQFF
>.|.|TRBJ1-1|14|TRBV5-6
TGTGCCAGCAGCTTGGGGCAGGGATTACCTGAAGCTTTCTTT
CASSLGQGLPEAFF
>.|TRBD1|TRBJ2-7|15|TRBV11-2
TGTGCCAGCAGCTTAGGTTTGGGACAGTACTACGAGCAGTACTTC
CASSLGLGQYYEQYF
>once|.|TRBJ2-5|11|TRBV29-1
TGCAGCGTTGGCGGCCAAGGGACCCAGTACTTC
CSVGGQGTQYF
>.|.|TRBJ1-2|15|TRBV6-5
TGTGCCAGCAGTCCCAGGCGATTAACCAACTATGGCTACACCTTC
CASSPRRLTNYGYTF
>.|.|TRBJ2-7|16|TRBV19
TGTGCCAGTAGTATCTCAGGCGGACTCAGCTCCTACGAGCAGTACTTC
CASSISGGLSSYEQYF
>.|.|TRBJ2-7|15|TRBV28
TGTGCCAGCAGGCCCCCGAGACCTCAGGGTGACGAGCAGTACTTC
CASRPPRPQGDEQYF
>.|.|TRBJ2-4|19|TRBV28
TGTGCCAGCAGCCCCCTAAGGACTACCCTGATAGGGGCCAAAAACATTCAGTACTTC
CASSPLRTTLIGAKNIQYF
>.|.|TRBJ1-2|13|TRBV10-3
TGTGCCATCAGTGAGATCGATGAGAGTGGCTACACCTTC
CAISEIDESGYTF
>once|.|TRBJ1-5|14|TRBV21-1
TGTGCCAGCACCTCAGGACAGGGAGATCAGCCCCAGCATTTT
CASTSGQGDQPQHF
>.|TRBD1|TRBJ1-2|16|TRBV5-1
TGCGCCAGCAGCCCGGGGACAGCCTCTGCTAACTATGGCTACACCTTC
CASSPGTASANYGYTF
>.|TRBD1|TRBJ1-1|16|TRBV2
TGTGCCAGCAGCCGACAGGGGTCCTCCATGAACACTGAAGCTTTCTTT
CASSRQGSSMNTEAFF
>.|TRBD2|TRBJ2-5|14|TRBV6-5
TGTGCCAGCAGTCGCGGGGGTTGGGAGGAGACCCAGTACTTC
CASSRGGWEETQYF
>.|TRBD2|TRBJ2-3|15|TRBV9
TGTGCCAGCAGCGTAGATAGCGGGGTCACAGATACGCAGTATTTT
CASSVDSGVTDTQYF
>.|TRBD2|TRBJ2-2|16|TRBV4-1
TGCGCCAGCAGCCCAGGTAGCGGGGACAACACCGGGGAGCTGTTTTTT
CASSPGSGDNTGELFF
>.|.|TRBJ2-3|15|TRBV5-4
TGTGCCAGCAGCTTGGCGAGCGGGAGCACAGATACGCAGTATTTT
CASSLASGSTDTQYF
>.|.|TRBJ1-3|16|TRBV21-1
TGTGCCAGCAGCAGGAGGACAGGGGACTTTGGAAACACCATATATTTT
CASSRRTGDFGNTIYF
>once|.|TRBJ2-3|15|TRBV7-9
TGTGCCAGCAGCTCCACCTGGGCCACCACAGATACGCAGTATTTT
CASSSTWATTDTQYF
>.|TRBD1|TRBJ2-7|14|TRBV6-1
TGTGCCACCCTACGGGGGACAGGGGGCGTCGAGCAGTACTTC
CATLRGTGGVEQYF
>.|TRBD2|TRBJ2-1|13|TRBV10-3
TGTGCCACCTTAGCGGGGGGGCTCTATGAGCAGTTCTTC
CATLAGGLYEQFF
>.|TRBD2|TRBJ2-3|20|TRBV4-2
TGTGCCAGCAGCCAACAAACCAGCCTTAGACTAGCGGGGGGCACAGATACGCAGTATTTT
CASSQQTSLRLAGGTDTQYF
>.|.|TRBJ1-1|15|TRBV7-3
TGTGCCAGCAGCTTATCCACAGGCCTGAACACTGAAGCTTTCTTT
CASSLSTGLNTEAFF
>.|TRBD2|TRBJ2-3|16|TRBV7-7
TGTGCTAGCAGCCCCGGACTAGCGGGGGCCACAGATACGCAGTATTTT
CASSPGLAGATDTQYF
>few|TRBD2|TRBJ2-3|15|TRBV9
TGTGCCAGCAGCGTACGGCGGGGGGGCACAGATACGCAGTATTTT
CASSVRRGGTDTQYF
>.|TRBD2|TRBJ2-5|14|TRBV11-2
TGTGCCAGCGGTAGCGGGGGGGCCCGGGAGACCCAGTACTTC
CASGSGGARETQYF
>.|TRBD2|TRBJ2-5|13|TRBV7-9
TGTGCCAGCAGCCGTAGCGGGGAAGAGGCCCAGTACTTC
CASSRSGEEAQYF
>.|TRBD1|TRBJ2-1|16|TRBV10-2
TGCGCCAGCAGTGAGCCGGGCCCCAGGGGGAGCAATGAGCAGTTCTTC
CASSEPGPRGSNEQFF
>.|.|TRBJ2-3|14|TRBV6-1
TGTGCCAGCAGTGAAGCGCGGGGTATAGATACGCAGTATTTT
CASSEARGIDTQYF
>few|.|TRBJ2-7|13|TRBV5-8
TGTGCCAGCAGCCGCAGGGGAGTGAACGAGCAGTACTTC
CASSRRGVNEQYF
>.|TRBD1|TRBJ1-3|14|TRBV28
TGTGCCAGCAGGTCAGGGGGCCCTGGAAACACCATATATTTT
CASRSGGPGNTIYF
>.|TRBD2|TRBJ2-3|15|TRBV7-3
TGTGCCAGCAGCTTGGCTAGCGGGAGGGCAAATACGCAGTATTTT
CASSLASGRANTQYF
>.|.|TRBJ1-1|16|TRBV4-1
TGCGCCAGCAGCCAAGGTGGAGCTCTGATGAACACTGAAGCTTTCTTT
CASSQGGALMNTEAFF
>.|TRBD2|TRBJ2-5|15|TRBV9
TGTGCCAGCAGCGCCAGCGGGGGGGCCGTGGAGACCCAGTACTTC
CASSASGGAVETQYF
>.|.|TRBJ2-2|16|TRBV19
TGTGCCAGTAGTATCCCGGGGGGCTCGAACACCGGGGAGCTGTTTTTT
CASSIPGGSNTGELFF
>.|TRBD1|TRBJ2-1|15|TRBV7-9
TGTGCCAGCAGCTCGGGACAGGGTGGTTACAATGAGCAGTTCTTC
CASSSGQGGYNEQFF
>.|TRBD1|TRBJ2-7|15|TRBV5-1
TGCGCCAGCAGCTCGTCAAATACAGGGGTCTACGAGCAGTACTTC
CASSSSNTGVYEQYF
>.|TRBD2|TRBJ2-1|14|TRBV4-3
TGCGCCAGCAGAGGTAGCGGGACCTACAATGAGCAGTTCTTC
CASRGSGTYNEQFF
>.|.|TRBJ1-1|15|TRBV5-4
TGTGCCAGCAGGGGTCGAGAAGGAGTGAACACTGAAGCTTTCTTT
CASRGREGVNTEAFF
>few|.|TRBJ1-5|15|TRBV6-1
TGTGCCAGCAGTGATAAGCCCGGGGGGAATCAGCCCCAGCATTTT
CASSDKPGGNQPQHF
>.|.|TRBJ2-7|15|TRBV5-1
TGCGCCAGCAGCTTGCGGTTGTCGGGAACCTACGAGCAGTACTTC
CASSLRLSGTYEQYF
>.|.|TRBJ2-5|15|TRBV11-2
TGTGCCAGCAGCCTAGGGCAGTGGTACCAAGAGACCCAGTACTTC
CASSLGQWYQETQYF
>.|TRBD1|TRBJ1-4|14|TRBV6-5
TGTGCCAGCAGTTGGACAGGCTCTAATGAAAAACTGTTTTTT
CASSWTGSNEKLFF
>.|.|TRBJ1-5|14|TRBV2
TGTGCCAGCAGTAGGAGGGACCTCAATCAGCCCCAGCATTTT
CASSRRDLNQPQHF
>once|TRBD1|TRBJ2-3|13|TRBV28
TGTGCCAGCAGGACAGGGGGCACAGATACGCAGTATTTT
CASRTGGTDTQYF
>.|.|TRBJ1-2|13|TRBV27
TGTGCCAGCACCTTGGACTGTTACTATGGCTACACCTTC
CASTLDCYYGYTF
>.|TRBD2|TRBJ2-1|15|TRBV2
TGTGCCAGCAGTGAGGTCGGACTAGCGGGGGGTGAGCAGTTCTTC
CASSEVGLAGGEQFF
>.|.|TRBJ1-1|13|TRBV5-8
TGTGCCAGCAGCTCCATGGGGGGGGCTGAAGCTTTCTTT
CASSSMGGAEAFF
>.|TRBD2|TRBJ2-1|14|TRBV6-5
TGTGCCAGCGGCTTTAGCGGGGGTCACAATGAGCAGTTCTTC
CASGFSGGHNEQFF